The sequence of this T cell receptor beta chain was determined in a study of Ad26.COV2.S vaccination and SARS-CoV-2 variants. Study context: The study gave Ad26.COV2.S intramuscularly, once or twice 56 days apart. Study observations and caveats: Placebo recipients showed lower spike-specific TCR breadth than vaccinees. The TCR-based breadth and depth measures might underestimate overall T cell responses.

Notes on this clone: No antigen is known for it.

Clones were sequenced by immunoSEQ multiplex PCR, and TCRdb holds only the in-frame ones, with some missing. The sample lists over 400,000 clones; 89% were seen once. Treatment noted: some 20 received Ad26.COV2.S at low or high dose, single or two shots; a few received placebo; per-sample allocation not given. Sampling happened 63 days after the first vaccine or placebo injection. The individual, an adult aged 18-55 years, was a donor in Boston. Per germline, CDR1 SNHLY and CDR2 FYNNEI. Trimming cost V 3 bases and J 0 bases, with 9 bases left between them. This CDR3 has 14 amino acids. The receptor was derived from a person aged 18-60 years who received the Ad26.COV2.S COVID-19 vaccine or a placebo. This chain joins TRBV2 and TRBJ2-7; tentative D call: TRBD2 (6 bases). Specimen: peripheral blood, collected in a trial of Ad26.COV2.S vaccine versus placebo. In DNA, the CDR3 is TGTGCCAGCAGTGAGGCGGGAACCTCCTACGAGCAGTACGTC. Translation: CASSEAGTSYEQYV.